The 28 T cell receptor beta chains below come from one sample, sequenced in a study of immune characterization of retroperitoneal liposarcoma. TCRdb reprocessed the PCR reads via MiXCR and lists one record per CDR3 protein. Altogether fewer than 14,000 distinct CDR3 sequences are present, over 25% being singletons, with the ten largest covering around 8%. Sequenced input: tumor tissue. The source is a male donor with retroperitoneal liposarcoma.

This chain links TRBV11-3 with TRBJ2-1, with TRBD2 as a possible D gene (7 bases). The DNA matches TRBJ2-7 better at its end, which makes the J call doubtful. Germline CDR1 and CDR2: SGHNT and YENEEA. The CDR3 contains 16 residues. This CDR3 is CASSPHTGGSYNEQYF. The CDR3 DNA sequence: TGTGCCAGCAGCCCCCACACGGGGGGCTCCTACAATGAGCAGTACTTC.

This clonotype qualifies as medium-sized (0.01 to 0.1%). The V and J genes are TRBV27 and TRBJ2-1; D may match TRBD1 or TRBD2 (5 bases each). Per germline, CDR1 MNHEY and CDR2 SMNVEV (reference sequence). CDR3 length: 16 amino acids. The V gene lost 5 bases and the J gene lost 0 bases, with 14 bases spanning the gap. The CDR3 region is CASSSPRGRSYNEQFF. CDR3 nucleotide sequence: TGTGCCAGCAGTAGCCCGAGGGGACGCTCCTACAATGAGCAGTTCTTC.

This clonotype occurred a few times. The DNA of the CDR3 is TGTGCCAGCAGCGCCAATAGGTGGGAAAAACTGTTTTTT. Encoded protein: CASSANRWEKLFF. The J gene is TRBJ1-4, the V gene TRBV7-2; D is uncertain. CDR1 and CDR2 from the germline V gene are SGHTA and FQGNSA. V was cut by 5 bases and J by 8 bases, with 12 bases left in between. The CDR3 covers 13 residues.

This clonotype was counted ten times or more. The V gene is TRBV6-1, the J gene TRBJ2-5, with 14 bases that match TRBD2. The germline V gene encodes CDR1 MNHNS and CDR2 SASEGT. CDR3 length equals 15 residues. Losses at the gene ends were 8 bases for V and 11 bases for J; bases not matched to a gene: 13. The DNA of the CDR3 is TGTGCCAGCGGAATCCGACTAGCGGGGGGGCGTGAGCAGTACTTC. Its translation: CASGIRLAGGREQYF.

This clonotype is medium-sized within its sample. This CDR3 is CASSMSGRAYEQYF. For the CDR3, the DNA is TGTGCCAGCAGCATGAGCGGGAGAGCCTACGAGCAGTACTTC. The V and J genes are TRBV12-3 or TRBV12-4 and TRBJ2-7; 8 nucleotides agree with TRBD2. The CDR3 consists of 14 residues. The junction had 6 bases not matched to a gene; V was cut back by 6 bases and J by 2 bases.

This rearrangement joins TRBV6-5 to TRBJ2-3, with 9 nucleotides matching TRBD2. The V gene end was trimmed by 5 bases and the J gene end by 4 bases; junction bases not matched to a gene: 7. The germline gives CDR1 MNHEY, CDR2 SVGAGI. The length of the CDR3 is 15 residues. CDR3: CASSPLSGRPDTQYF. The CDR3 DNA sequence: TGTGCCAGCAGTCCTCTCAGCGGGAGGCCAGATACGCAGTATTTT.

This clonotype was seen a few times. The chain links TRBV25-1 to TRBJ2-1, with D possibly TRBD1 on 6 matching bases. The length of the CDR3 is 15 residues. Trimming removed 6 bases at V and 4 bases at J, with 16 bases between. Germline CDR1 reads MGHDK; CDR2 reads SYGVNS. The DNA of the CDR3 is TGTGCCAGCAGAGATCAGGGGCGCGTTTACAATGAGCAGTTCTTC. Protein sequence: CASRDQGRVYNEQFF.

Relative to its sample, this clonotype is medium-sized. The rearrangement uses TRBV6-6 and TRBJ2-2; D might be TRBD2 (5 bases). The ends were cut back, 2 bases at V and 8 bases at J, with 6 bases in the middle. The CDR3 is 12 residues long. Germline V gene lookup returns CDR1 MNHNY and CDR2 SVGAGI (reference sequence). The CDR3 region is CASSYRGGELFF. In DNA form, the CDR3 reads TGTGCCAGCAGTTACCGGGGAGGGGAGCTGTTTTTT.

This clonotype qualifies as medium-sized (0.01 to 0.1%). The chain employs TRBV7-3 and TRBJ2-1; D may correspond to TRBD1 or TRBD2 (5 bases each). This CDR3 has 15 residues. Germline CDR1 is SGHTA and CDR2 is FQGTGA. Trimming took 5 bases from V and 4 from J, leaving 15 bases between them. The DNA of the CDR3 is TGTGCCAGCAGCGATACCGGGACCCTATACAATGAGCAGTTCTTC. Translation gives CASSDTGTLYNEQFF.

The gene calls are TRBV6-6 and TRBJ1-3, with TRBD1 matching over 7 bases. Germline V gene sequence: CDR1 MNHNY, CDR2 SVGAGI (reference sequence). The CDR3 runs to 17 residues. The V and J ends lost 5 bases and 2 bases, in that order; junction bases with no gene match: 12. CDR3 sequence (DNA): TGTGCCAGCAGTCCCCTCGGTCAGGGGGTGACTGGAAACACCATATATTTT. Translating it yields CASSPLGQGVTGNTIYF.

V and J are TRBV7-8 and TRBJ2-1; D ambiguous. TRBJ2-7 explains the end of the DNA better; the J call may be wrong. From germline, CDR1 is SGHVS and CDR2 FQNEAQ. This CDR3 comprises 13 residues. Here the CDR3 DNA reads TGTGCCAGCAGCTTAGGTCGGAATTACGAGCAGTACTTC. This codes for CASSLGRNYEQYF.

This clonotype showed up just a few times. The genes are TRBV6-1 and TRBJ2-5; D is undetermined. The DNA end favors TRBJ2-7, so the J call may be wrong. Germline V lookup: CDR1 MNHNS, CDR2 SASEGT. The CDR3 totals 14 residues. CDR3 nucleotides: TGTGCCAGCAGTGAAAAGGGCAGTTCCTACGAGCAGTACTTC. Translated: CASSEKGSSYEQYF.

This sequence joins TRBV4-1 and TRBJ2-3; no clear D gene. V was clipped by 3 bases and J by 4 bases, with 8 bases between them. The CDR3 runs 13 residues. CDR1 is MGHRA and CDR2 is YSYEKL in the germline V gene. CDR3 DNA sequence: TGCGCCAGCAGCCACCCGGGCGCAGATACGCAGTATTTT. It translates to CASSHPGADTQYF.

V is TRBV6-8 and J is TRBJ1-1; possible D gene TRBD1, 6 bases. Trimming shortened V by 0 bases and J by 4 bases, and 9 bases separated the two germline ends. This CDR3 contains 14 residues. Germline-derived CDR1 and CDR2 are MNHGY and SAAAGT. CDR3 sequence reads: CASSYSGAATEAFF. DNA of the CDR3: TGTGCCAGCAGTTACTCGGGGGCTGCCACTGAAGCTTTCTTT.

This clonotype came up a few times. This chain links TRBV6-6 with TRBJ1-2, with D perhaps matching TRBD1 (6 bases). This CDR3 is 13 amino acids long. Germline-derived CDR1 and CDR2 are MNHNY and SVGAGI (reference sequence). V was cut by 1 base and J by 6 bases, with 9 bases left in between. The CDR3 DNA follows: TGTGCCAGCAGTTACTGGGCAGGGGATGGCTACACCTTC. It yields the protein CASSYWAGDGYTF.

In this sample, this clonotype is large. CDR3 protein: CASSPLYGAYNEQYF. The CDR3 region has the DNA TGTGCCAGCAGCCCTTTGTATGGGGCCTACAATGAGCAGTACTTC. This rearrangement joins TRBV7-2 to TRBJ2-1; D may be TRBD1 (5 bases). The J call may be incorrect, as the DNA end agrees better with TRBJ2-7. This CDR3 spans 15 amino acids. Germline V CDR1 and CDR2: SGHTA, FQGNSA.

This clonotype was observed at least ten times. The J gene is TRBJ2-1, the V gene TRBV7-8; 9 nucleotides match TRBD2. The J call may be faulty, since TRBJ2-7 better matches the DNA end. CDR3 length equals 15 residues. Germline V gives CDR1 SGHVS, CDR2 FQNEAQ. This CDR3 reads CASSAGTSSYNEQYF. For the CDR3, the DNA is TGTGCCAGCAGCGCAGGGACTAGCTCCTACAATGAGCAGTACTTC.

Only a few counts were recorded for this clonotype. The rearrangement links TRBV6-1 to TRBJ2-5; 8 bases agree with TRBD2. CDR3 size: 15 residues. Per the germline V gene, CDR1 is MNHNS and CDR2 is SASEGT. V gave up 4 bases and J gave up 2 bases; unmatched junction bases: 6. DNA of the CDR3: TGTGCCAGCAGTGCCCTAGCGGGTCCTCAAGAGACCCAGTACTTC. Protein sequence: CASSALAGPQETQYF.

Sample share makes this clonotype medium-sized. The chain uses TRBV7-2 and TRBJ2-2; unclear D gene. From germline, CDR1 is SGHTA and CDR2 FQGNSA. V lost 5 bases and J lost 5, with 9 bases in between. The CDR3 has 13 residues. The CDR3 DNA is TGTGCCAGCAGCGCCTGGATGACCGGGGAGCTGTTTTTT. Its protein is CASSAWMTGELFF.

This chain links TRBV6-1 with TRBJ1-4, with D possibly TRBD1 on 6 matching bases. CDR1 and CDR2 from the germline V gene are MNHNS and SASEGT. The CDR3 has 14 residues. The V end was cut by 6 bases, the J end by 5 bases, with 13 bases between. The CDR3 sequence is CASRGDTKNEKLFF. The CDR3 DNA is TGTGCCAGCAGGGGGGACACGAAGAATGAAAAACTGTTTTTT.

CDR3 in amino acids: CASSGTALNTEAFF. CDR3 nucleotide sequence: TGTGCCAGCAGTGGAACAGCTTTGAACACTGAAGCTTTCTTT. The chain carries TRBV25-1 and TRBJ1-1; D gene ambiguous. The germline V gene has CDR1 MGHDK and CDR2 SYGVNS. CDR3 length equals 14 residues. The ends were cut back, 4 bases at V and 0 bases at J, with 9 bases in the middle.

As for this clonotype: At one boundary the junction diverges from the germline segment, which might be a read error. The chain carries TRBV27 and TRBJ2-7, with D hard to call. The V gene's germline CDR1 is MNHEY and CDR2 SMNVEV (reference sequence). CDR3 size: 14 residues. The CDR3 nucleotides read TGTGCCAGCGGTTTAAAACCCGATCCCTACGAGCAGTACTTC. It specifies CASGLKPDPYEQYF.

This clonotype was seen repeatedly, ten times or more. CDR3 bases: TGTGCCAGCAGTTTAAGGCAGCTAGAGACCCAGTTCTTC. Amino acid sequence: CASSLRQLETQFF. J is TRBJ2-1 and V is TRBV12-3 or TRBV12-4; D remains ambiguous. V was trimmed by 2 bases and J by 13 bases, leaving 15 bases between them. The CDR3 covers 13 residues.

This clonotype was detected ten times or more. V usage is TRBV6-1 and J usage is TRBJ2-3; tentative D call: TRBD1 (6 bases). The CDR3 consists of 15 residues. Germline V gene sequence: CDR1 MNHNS, CDR2 SASEGT. V was pared by 6 bases and J by 4 bases, with 17 bases between. The CDR3 spells CASRSQGFGPDTQYF. CDR3 nucleotide sequence: TGTGCCAGCAGATCGCAGGGGTTCGGCCCAGATACGCAGTATTTT.

On this clonotype itself: Given a much more abundant clone one base away, this may be a read error. This CDR3 fails to terminate in the conserved phenylalanine or tryptophan, so it likely reflects a read error. The rearrangement joins TRBV12-5 to TRBJ2-1, with D uncertain. This CDR3 comprises 12 residues. Per germline, CDR1 LGHNT and CDR2 FRNRAP. Trimming took off 6 bases at V and 7 bases at J, with 10 bases between the two ends. The CDR3 DNA reads TGTGCTAGTGGCAGAATCCCAAATGAGCAGTTCTGC. It specifies CASGRIPNEQFC.

This chain uses TRBV6-1 with TRBJ1-2; unclear D gene. The germline gives CDR1 MNHNS, CDR2 SASEGT. The CDR3 loop spans 12 amino acids. Between the trimmed V and J ends, which lost 5 bases and 4 bases, there was a span of 8 bases. CDR3 amino acids: CASSQLSYGYTF. CDR3 sequence (DNA): TGTGCCAGCAGTCAACTTTCCTATGGCTACACCTTC.

There are many counts of this clonotype. The chain joins TRBV7-9 to TRBJ2-3; 7 bases match TRBD2. The CDR3 consists of 12 residues. The trim removed 10 bases at V and 10 bases at J, leaving 11 bases unmatched. Looked up from germline, CDR1 is SEHNR and CDR2 is FQNEAQ (reference sequence). For the CDR3, the DNA is TGTGCCACAGGCGAGGGCGGGGGTTCGCAGTATTTT. It specifies CATGEGGGSQYF.

This clonotype is medium-sized within its sample. The chain joins TRBV6-1 to TRBJ2-3; TRBD1 agrees at 10 bases. CDR3 length: 16 residues. Germline CDR1 reads MNHNS; CDR2 reads SASEGT. V trimming: 6 bases; J trimming: 2 bases; junction bases outside the gene matches: 8. The CDR3 loop reads CASSPGQGGYTDTQYF. CDR3 coding DNA: TGTGCCAGCAGCCCCGGACAGGGGGGCTACACAGATACGCAGTATTTT.